What follows describes a single T cell receptor beta chain. This sample stems from a study of blood T cell repertoires in COVID-19. Overall study context: T cells, B-cell-depleted T cells, or PBMCs supplied cDNA or gDNA.

CDR3 length: 14 amino acids. J lost 3 bases, V lost 2 bases, and 4 bases had no gene match. Germline CDR1 is SGHTS and CDR2 is YDEGEE. TCRdb's copy holds only in-frame clones and misses some; the assay was immunoSEQ multiplex PCR. This sample carries some 200,000 clones, around 83% of them seen once, and the ten largest clones take around 6.1%. This TCR was recovered from a woman aged 40 to 55 with acute or convalescent COVID-19. The V call is TRBV5-8, the J call TRBJ1-1; 7 positions agree with TRBD1. The sample comprised peripheral blood. CDR3 in DNA: TGTGCCAGCAGCTTTGGGGACAGATACACTGAAGCTTTCTTT. Its translation: CASSFGDRYTEAFF.